This is a list of T cell receptor beta chains from one sample in a study of T cells after yellow fever vaccination. One entry per CDR3 protein results from TCRdb running MiXCR on the 5' RACE reads. The sample shows under 550,000 distinct CDR3 sequences, 21% of them seen only once. Sequences were derived from PBMCs, sampled 21 days after the first yellow fever vaccination. The receptors come from a man younger than 35 who received the YFV17D yellow fever vaccine. Both conserved end residues are trimmed from each CDR3.

cdr3_length	j_call	v_call	cdr3_aa
16	TRBJ2-5	TRBV12-3/TRBV12-4	ASSLGTSGVIIQETQY
12	TRBJ2-7	TRBV4-2	ASSQDGRNYEQY
12	TRBJ1-2	TRBV7-2	ASSLSGGGNGYT
11	TRBJ2-3	TRBV3-1	ASRSRGGDTQY
13	TRBJ1-1	TRBV6-5	ASSYARTVNTEAF
15	TRBJ1-3	TRBV9	ASSETLFREGGNTIY
17	TRBJ2-3	TRBV4-1	ASSHQPSYRTYSTDTQY
16	TRBJ2-1	TRBV11-1	ASSLSVIGAGGYNEQF
13	TRBJ2-5	TRBV3-1	ASSQDWATQETQY
13	TRBJ2-3	TRBV7-2	ASSYSPLSTDTQY
14	TRBJ1-4	TRBV21-1	ASSKEDRPLNEKLF
15	TRBJ2-5	TRBV5-6	ASSDMGLAGFQETQY
14	TRBJ2-6	TRBV30	AWSVPKGPGANVLT
12	TRBJ1-1	TRBV6-5	ASSYRRPGTEAF
12	TRBJ1-1	TRBV6-1	ASSGTGTNTEAF
12	TRBJ2-3	TRBV4-3	ASSSLENTDTQY
10	TRBJ1-5	TRBV20-1	SASDRTQPQH
12	TRBJ1-5	TRBV20-1	SARDPRSNQPQH
10	TRBJ1-1	TRBV7-9	AIERGNTEAF
13	TRBJ1-2	TRBV6-5	ASSSPRTGNYGYT
11	TRBJ2-1	TRBV6-6	ANLPGSYNEQF
12	TRBJ1-2	TRBV15	ATRWTGSNYGYT
12	TRBJ2-1	TRBV7-2	AIAPGGADNEQF
15	TRBJ2-5	TRBV7-2	ASSPGGTSGKAGTQY
14	TRBJ2-2	TRBV18	ASSPGQGRSPGELF
10	TRBJ2-1	TRBV12-3/TRBV12-4	ATRSVYNEQF
12	TRBJ2-7	TRBV6-1	ASRKQVLIGEQY
12	TRBJ2-5	TRBV7-2	ASSLRLDPETQY
11	TRBJ2-1	TRBV29-1	SAAGPDYNEQF